This T cell receptor (beta chain) was sequenced during a study of CD8+ T cells in alopecia areata. Documented treatment: oral pan-JAK inhibitor, 5-10 mg twice daily. Once RNA had been extracted, it was reverse transcribed into cDNA to act as the sequencing template. Libraries were prepared by immunoSEQ multiplex PCR; TCRdb keeps only in-frame clonotypes and omits some of them. The profile shows over 95,000 clones, approximately 60% of them singletons. Concerning this clone: Its antigen is unknown.

The germline V and J ends were trimmed by 4 bases and 3 bases, with 13 bases remaining between them. The CDR3 has 14 residues. Per germline, CDR1 LNHNV and CDR2 YYDKDF (reference sequence). Points from the study as a whole: Sequencing of scalp samples also captures resident alphabeta T cells of normal skin. In lesional scalp, particularly from alopecia totalis/universalis, clonality was higher than in normal scalp.

The sequence was collected from a human donor with alopecia areata. The chain is built from TRBV15 and TRBJ2-7; perhaps TRBD2 as D (6 bases). Sample: CD8+ T cells sorted from blood, taken at week 4, from a patient treated with tofacitinib. CDR3 nucleotide sequence: TGTGCCACCAGCAAACTAGCATCAAACTACGAGCAGTACTTC. Translation: CATSKLASNYEQYF.